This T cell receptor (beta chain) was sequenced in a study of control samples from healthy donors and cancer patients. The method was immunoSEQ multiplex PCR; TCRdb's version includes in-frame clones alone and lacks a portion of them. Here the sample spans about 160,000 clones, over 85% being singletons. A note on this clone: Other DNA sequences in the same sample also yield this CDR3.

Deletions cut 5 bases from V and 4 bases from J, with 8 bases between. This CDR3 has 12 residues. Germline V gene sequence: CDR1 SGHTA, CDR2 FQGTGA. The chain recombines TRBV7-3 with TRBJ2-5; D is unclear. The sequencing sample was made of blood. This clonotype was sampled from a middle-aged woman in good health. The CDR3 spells CASSPTGETQYF. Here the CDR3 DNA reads TGTGCCAGCAGCCCTACCGGAGAGACCCAGTACTTC.